A selection of T cell receptor beta chains follows, all from one sample in a study of regulatory T cells in long-lasting Graves disease. MiXCR, run by TCRdb on the multiplex PCR reads, gives a single entry per CDR3 protein. This sample has about 470,000 distinct CDR3 sequences, with around 16% found just once. These data were also reused for a study on T cells in Graves' hyperthyroidism and ophthalmopathy.

The sequences come from peripheral blood mononuclear cells (PBMCs), collected at new diagnosis, from a patient treated with antithyroid drugs. The receptors shown here come from a middle-aged man with Graves disease. CDR3s include the opening cysteine and the closing phenylalanine or tryptophan. The D gene is left open where the match is weak. Size tells how often a clone was seen (once, few, many) or the class of an expanded clone, and some rows leave it out.

cdr3_length: 13; v_call: TRBV2; d_call: TRBD2; clone_size: many; cdr3_aa: CASTEGTRNEQFF
cdr3_length: 15; v_call: TRBV7-2; d_call: .; clone_size: .; cdr3_aa: CASSLDPGMAYEQYF
cdr3_length: 15; v_call: TRBV5-1; d_call: TRBD2; clone_size: many; cdr3_aa: CASRMMGGSTGELFF
cdr3_length: 15; v_call: TRBV28; d_call: TRBD1; clone_size: .; cdr3_aa: CASSSAGGENYGYTF
cdr3_length: 16; v_call: TRBV7-9; d_call: TRBD2; clone_size: .; cdr3_aa: CASSSGLAGDSDTQYF
cdr3_length: 13; v_call: TRBV5-1; d_call: .; clone_size: few; cdr3_aa: CASSRPGADTQYF
cdr3_length: 15; v_call: TRBV28; d_call: .; clone_size: many; cdr3_aa: CASSSPRAYNQPQHF
cdr3_length: 16; v_call: TRBV10-3; d_call: TRBD1; clone_size: many; cdr3_aa: CAIRPGTGGLWSGYTF
cdr3_length: 13; v_call: TRBV7-9; d_call: .; clone_size: many; cdr3_aa: CASSFEFPDTQYF
cdr3_length: 14; v_call: TRBV29-1; d_call: TRBD1; clone_size: .; cdr3_aa: CSVLQGALLAEAFF
cdr3_length: 15; v_call: TRBV6-2/TRBV6-3; d_call: .; clone_size: many; cdr3_aa: CASSYGQHSYNEQFF
cdr3_length: 12; v_call: TRBV6-1; d_call: .; clone_size: few; cdr3_aa: CASKGGTGELFF
cdr3_length: 14; v_call: TRBV19; d_call: .; clone_size: .; cdr3_aa: CASSIGRARETQYF
cdr3_length: 14; v_call: TRBV5-1; d_call: TRBD1; clone_size: .; cdr3_aa: CASSLSTGKSELFF
cdr3_length: 16; v_call: TRBV18; d_call: TRBD2; clone_size: many; cdr3_aa: CASSPRPSGSEETQYF
cdr3_length: 13; v_call: TRBV19; d_call: TRBD1; clone_size: many; cdr3_aa: CASTRTGSAGYTF
cdr3_length: 13; v_call: TRBV20-1; d_call: .; clone_size: many; cdr3_aa: CSAVDPGTDTQYF
cdr3_length: 13; v_call: TRBV6-1; d_call: TRBD1; clone_size: .; cdr3_aa: CASSEGQGREQYF
cdr3_length: 13; v_call: TRBV6-1; d_call: .; clone_size: many; cdr3_aa: CASGRGGSYEQYF
cdr3_length: 13; v_call: TRBV5-1; d_call: .; clone_size: many; cdr3_aa: CASSFTTNTEAFF
cdr3_length: 17; v_call: TRBV19; d_call: .; clone_size: .; cdr3_aa: CASSARGPRPWDTEAFF
cdr3_length: 16; v_call: TRBV20-1; d_call: TRBD2; clone_size: many; cdr3_aa: CSAKALAGAGFEQQFF
cdr3_length: 13; v_call: TRBV3-1; d_call: .; clone_size: .; cdr3_aa: CASRKRGDTEAFF
cdr3_length: 13; v_call: TRBV7-9; d_call: TRBD2; clone_size: few; cdr3_aa: CATAGSGGYEQYF
cdr3_length: 14; v_call: TRBV20-1; d_call: TRBD1; clone_size: many; cdr3_aa: CSADDRDFAYEQYF
cdr3_length: 15; v_call: TRBV5-6; d_call: TRBD1; clone_size: .; cdr3_aa: CASSGSGQGNQPQHF
cdr3_length: 15; v_call: TRBV10-3; d_call: TRBD2; clone_size: many; cdr3_aa: CAISESSGMYNEQFF
cdr3_length: 14; v_call: TRBV24-1; d_call: TRBD1; clone_size: few; cdr3_aa: CATSDGQGSQPQHF
cdr3_length: 15; v_call: TRBV19; d_call: TRBD2; clone_size: .; cdr3_aa: CASSTLAGRTDTQYF
cdr3_length: 13; v_call: TRBV6-1; d_call: TRBD1; clone_size: few; cdr3_aa: CATRGTGVSEAFF
cdr3_length: 15; v_call: TRBV12-3/TRBV12-4; d_call: .; clone_size: .; cdr3_aa: CASSSTAGEQSEQYF
cdr3_length: 12; v_call: TRBV6-2/TRBV6-3; d_call: .; clone_size: many; cdr3_aa: CASRPGAYEQYF
cdr3_length: 13; v_call: TRBV20-1; d_call: TRBD2; clone_size: .; cdr3_aa: CSARFGTSGQQYF
cdr3_length: 13; v_call: TRBV30; d_call: .; clone_size: .; cdr3_aa: CAWSPTLGDTQYF
cdr3_length: 16; v_call: TRBV7-2; d_call: TRBD2; clone_size: .; cdr3_aa: CASSLDQREWKNEQFF
cdr3_length: 14; v_call: TRBV28; d_call: .; clone_size: few; cdr3_aa: CASNPQESGNTIYF
cdr3_length: 14; v_call: TRBV7-2; d_call: TRBD1; clone_size: .; cdr3_aa: CASSLGRGLEEQYF
cdr3_length: 14; v_call: TRBV28; d_call: TRBD2; clone_size: many; cdr3_aa: CASSLTSGRNEQYF
cdr3_length: 14; v_call: TRBV11-3; d_call: .; clone_size: few; cdr3_aa: CASSFLGGTGELFF
cdr3_length: 15; v_call: TRBV28; d_call: .; clone_size: many; cdr3_aa: CASSFLDRNNSPLHF
cdr3_length: 14; v_call: TRBV19; d_call: TRBD1; clone_size: few; cdr3_aa: CASRRGQAPDTQYF
cdr3_length: 16; v_call: TRBV27; d_call: .; clone_size: many; cdr3_aa: CASSLMGYWDTDTQYF
cdr3_length: 15; v_call: TRBV3-1; d_call: TRBD1; clone_size: many; cdr3_aa: CASRPGQGSSYEQYF
cdr3_length: 12; v_call: TRBV2; d_call: .; clone_size: many; cdr3_aa: CASSFNMETQYF
cdr3_length: 15; v_call: TRBV30; d_call: TRBD2; clone_size: many; cdr3_aa: CAWSPVGGRAETQYF